These 23 T cell receptor beta chains were sequenced from one sample in a study of neurological immune-mediated disorders. TCRdb recomputed calls from the 5' RACE reads with MiXCR, one row per CDR3 protein. The sample has roughly 100,000 distinct CDR3 sequences; around 3.4% are singletons. Sample: PBMCs. Receptors originate from a woman aged 18-29 years with multiple sclerosis.

This clonotype was seen ten or more times. This sequence joins TRBV6-5 and TRBJ1-2; possibly TRBD1 for D (6 bases). Trimming stripped 2 bases from V and 2 bases from J, with 6 bases between. Germline loops: CDR1 MNHEY, CDR2 SVGAGI. CDR3 length: 13 amino acids. The CDR3 protein is CASSYGTNYGYTF. CDR3 DNA sequence: TGTGCCAGCAGTTACGGGACAAACTATGGCTACACCTTC.

The chain uses TRBV29-1 and TRBJ2-7, with TRBD1 identical over 7 bases. Per the germline V gene, CDR1 is SQVTM and CDR2 is ANQGSEA. The CDR3 contains 15 residues. Trimming removed 3 bases from V and 3 bases from J; junction bases left unmatched: 11. The CDR3 nucleotides read TGCAGCGTTGAGGGCCCCGGGACAGAGAACTACGAGCAGTACTTC. As protein: CSVEGPGTENYEQYF.

This clonotype was seen repeatedly, ten times or more. The chain links TRBV5-5 to TRBJ2-1; D remains ambiguous. V lost 1 base, J lost 7 bases, and 12 bases lay in between. The CDR3 is 14 amino acids. Germline assignment: CDR1 SGHKS and CDR2 YYEKEE (reference sequence). CDR3 bases: TGTGCCAGCAGCTTGTGGGGTGTCCGGAATGAGCAGTTCTTC. It yields the protein CASSLWGVRNEQFF. The variable domain in full, completed from reference TRBV5-5 and TRBJ2-1, reads DAGVTQSPTHLIKTRGQQVTLRCSPISGHKSVSWYQQVLGQGPQFIFQYYEKEERGRGNFPDRFSARQFPNYSSELNVNALLLGDSALYLCASSLWGVRNEQFFGPGTRLTVL.

This clonotype has at least ten counts. The rearrangement joins TRBV27 to TRBJ2-3; 7 bases are shared with TRBD1. J gave up 2 bases and V 3 bases, and 5 bases lay outside the gene matches. CDR1 MNHEY and CDR2 SMNVEV come from the germline V gene (reference sequence). This CDR3 contains 15 residues. The CDR3 spells CASSLLDRFTDTQYF. CDR3 in DNA: TGTGCCAGCAGTTTGTTGGACAGGTTCACAGATACGCAGTATTTT.

The CDR3 sequence is CTAGRGIDEQFF. In DNA form, the CDR3 reads TGCACTGCAGGGCGGGGGATTGATGAGCAGTTCTTC. This chain links TRBV20-1 with TRBJ2-1, with 7 positions matching TRBD2. CDR1 is DFQATT and CDR2 is SNEGSKA in the germline V gene (reference sequence). This CDR3 region has 12 residues.

This clonotype was recorded many times. The chain uses TRBV29-1 and TRBJ2-2; perhaps TRBD1 as D (5 bases). Germline V gene data show CDR1 as SQVTM and CDR2 as ANQGSEA. The CDR3 contains 12 residues. V was shortened by 7 bases and J by 5 bases, with 11 bases between the two germline ends. In DNA form, the CDR3 reads TGCAGCGGGGGCTCTTTAACCGGGGAGCTGTTTTTT. This codes for CSGGSLTGELFF.

This clonotype came up many times. This chain uses TRBV5-6 with TRBJ2-6, with 11 bases matching TRBD1. Germline V gene lookup returns CDR1 SGHDT and CDR2 YYEEEE. V lost 0 bases, J lost 4 bases, and 9 bases stayed unmatched. This CDR3 is built from 19 residues. CDR3 amino acids: CASSLVRTGGAEGANVLTF. The CDR3 DNA reads TGTGCCAGCAGCTTGGTGCGGACAGGGGGCGCGGAAGGGGCCAACGTCCTGACTTTC.

This rearrangement joins TRBV25-1 to TRBJ2-6; D is tentatively TRBD1 or TRBD2 (6 bases each). Trimming shortened V by 2 bases and J by 3 bases, and 17 bases separated the two germline ends. The CDR3 is 18 residues long. CDR1 and CDR2 (germline): MGHDK, SYGVNS. The CDR3 bases are TGTGCCAGCAGTGAAGTGGGTGGAGGGGGTGGTGGGGCCAACGTCCTGACTTTC. Amino acid sequence: CASSEVGGGGGGANVLTF.

This clonotype was recorded at least ten times. This chain uses TRBV7-2 with TRBJ2-5; D perhaps matches TRBD1 (5 bases). Germline V lookup: CDR1 SGHTA, CDR2 FQGNSA. This CDR3 is built from 13 residues. The V end was cut by 5 bases, the J end by 5 bases, with 12 bases between. In DNA, the CDR3 is TGTGCCAGCAGCCTCCCCCCAGGGGAGACCCAGTACTTC. Translation: CASSLPPGETQYF. The whole variable domain, filled in from reference TRBV7-2 and TRBJ2-5, reads GAGVSQSPSNKVTEKGKDVELRCDPISGHTALYWYRQSLGQGLEFLIYFQGNSAPDKSGLPSDRFSAERTGGSVSTLTIQRTQQEDSAVYLCASSLPPGETQYFGPGTRLLVL.

This clonotype was observed many times. The chain joins TRBV27 to TRBJ1-1; maybe TRBD1 (6 bases). The germline V gene has CDR1 MNHEY and CDR2 SMNVEV (reference sequence). Trimming took off 3 bases at V and 4 bases at J, with 9 bases between the two ends. The CDR3 consists of 13 residues. CDR3 in DNA: TGTGCCAGCAGTTTTCAGGGGTTCACTGAAGCTTTCTTT. Translated: CASSFQGFTEAFF.

This clonotype was recorded many times. V gene TRBV24-1 combines with J gene TRBJ2-7, with 8 bases matching TRBD2. The length of the CDR3 is 13 residues. CDR1 and CDR2 (germline): KGHDR, SFDVKD. Trimming took 3 bases from V and 6 from J; bases not matched to a gene: 3. The CDR3 nucleotides read TGTGCCACCAGTGATCCGGGAGGGGTCGAGCAGTACTTC. Amino acid sequence: CATSDPGGVEQYF.

This clonotype was seen at least ten times. This chain joins TRBV5-1 and TRBJ2-1, with D uncertain. The CDR3 extends over 14 amino acids. Germline loops: CDR1 SGHRS, CDR2 YFSETQ. V was clipped by 3 bases and J by 3 bases, with 10 bases between them. The CDR3 nucleotides are TGCGCCAGCAGCTCGTTAGCCAACTACAATGAGCAGTTCTTC. This translates into CASSSLANYNEQFF. The entire variable domain, with the rest obtained from reference TRBV5-1 and TRBJ2-1, is as follows: KAGVTQTPRYLIKTRGQQVTLSCSPISGHRSVSWYQQTPGQGLQFLFEYFSETQRNKGNFPGRFSGRQFSNSRSEMNVSTLELGDSALYLCASSSLANYNEQFFGPGTRLTVL.

This clonotype was seen ten or more times. The rearrangement uses TRBV3-1 and TRBJ2-7; the match to TRBD1 covers 9 bases. The germline CDR1 and CDR2 sequences are LGHDT and YNNKEL (reference sequence). This CDR3 comprises 16 residues. V lost 1 base, J lost 4 bases, and 8 bases stayed unmatched. CDR3 DNA: TGTGCCAGCAGCCAAGTGGCGGGACAGGGTTTATACGAGCAGTACTTC. Amino acid sequence: CASSQVAGQGLYEQYF.

Comment on this clonotype: The conserved phenylalanine or tryptophan is not found at the CDR3 terminus, so this likely reflects a read error. CDR3 nucleotides: TGCGCCAGCAGCTTGGAGGGCTACGAGCAGTACAAC. Residues: CASSLEGYEQYN. The chain links TRBV5-1 to TRBJ2-7; no firm D call. Germline CDR1 and CDR2: SGHRS and YFSETQ. There are 12 residues in the CDR3. Trimming stripped 0 bases from V and 3 bases from J, with 4 bases between.

In this sample, this clonotype turned up many times. V and J are TRBV5-1 and TRBJ1-1, with D perhaps TRBD1 (5 bases). The CDR3 extends over 16 amino acids. The germline V gene has CDR1 SGHRS and CDR2 YFSETQ. Trimming cost V 5 bases and J 0 bases, with 17 bases left between them. The CDR3 nucleotides read TGCGCCAGCAGGGGTGCCGGGGGTGCTATGAACACTGAAGCTTTCTTT. Translated, it gives CASRGAGGAMNTEAFF.

This clonotype was picked up many times. This sequence joins TRBV5-1 and TRBJ1-2, with D possibly being TRBD1 (5 bases). The CDR3 is 14 residues long. In germline, CDR1 is SGHRS, CDR2 YFSETQ. Trimming took 3 bases from V and 3 from J, leaving 12 bases between them. As DNA, the CDR3 is TGCGCCAGCAGCTCCCCCGGGACGGACTATGGCTACACCTTC. Its protein product is CASSSPGTDYGYTF.

This clonotype was counted at least ten times. The chain is built from TRBV12-3 or TRBV12-4 and TRBJ1-4, with D unresolved. The CDR3 covers 13 residues. The V end lost 3 bases, the J end lost 7 bases, and 9 bases lay between the germline ends. The CDR3 protein is CASSFTASEKLFF. The CDR3 nucleotides read TGTGCCAGCAGTTTTACAGCGAGTGAAAAACTGTTTTTT.

This clonotype was counted ten times or more. The chain couples TRBV5-1 to TRBJ2-7, with 9 nucleotides matching TRBD1. After removal of 9 bases from V and 1 base from J, the junction contained 8 bases not matched to a gene. CDR1 SGHRS and CDR2 YFSETQ come from the germline V gene. The CDR3 has 14 amino acids. CDR3 coding DNA: TGCGCCACCGCGTCCGGGACAGGGTCCTACGAGCAGTACTTC. Residues: CATASGTGSYEQYF.

This clonotype was recorded once. CDR3 in amino acids: CASSFRDRPNYGYTF. The CDR3 region has the DNA TGTGCCAGCAGCTTCCGGGACAGGCCCAACTATGGCTACACCTTC. The chain carries TRBV5-6 and TRBJ1-2, with 8 bases that match TRBD1. V trimming: 2 bases; J trimming: 2 bases; junction bases outside the gene matches: 5. Germline-derived CDR1 and CDR2 are SGHDT and YYEEEE. The CDR3 has 15 residues.

This clonotype was recorded many times. V gene TRBV29-1 combines with J gene TRBJ2-7, with a weak D call TRBD1 (5 bases). The germline V and J ends were trimmed by 4 bases and 5 bases, with 12 bases remaining between them. This CDR3 spans 12 amino acids. In germline, CDR1 is SQVTM, CDR2 ANQGSEA. As DNA, the CDR3 is TGCAGCGTTGCACCCAGGGATGACGAGCAGTACTTC. Translated, it gives CSVAPRDDEQYF.

This clonotype showed up many times. The chain employs TRBV5-6 and TRBJ2-1; D gene uncertain. Germline V gene lookup returns CDR1 SGHDT and CDR2 YYEEEE. V was trimmed by 1 base and J by 9 bases, leaving 5 bases between them. The CDR3 runs 11 residues. The CDR3 is CASSLSGEQFF. The CDR3 DNA sequence: TGTGCCAGCAGCTTGAGTGGTGAGCAGTTCTTC.

This clonotype was observed at least ten times. V usage is TRBV6-2 or TRBV6-3 and J usage is TRBJ1-5, with D possibly being TRBD1 (6 bases). Trimming pared 6 bases from V and 3 bases from J, leaving 12 bases between. The germline gives CDR1 MNHEY, CDR2 SVGEGT. The CDR3 extends over 14 amino acids. CDR3 DNA sequence: TGTGCCAGCAGCCACGGACAGTTCAATCAGCCCCAGCATTTT. Translating gives CASSHGQFNQPQHF.

This clonotype was detected many times. This rearrangement joins TRBV20-1 to TRBJ2-1; 9 bases match TRBD2. Germline V gene sequence: CDR1 DFQATT, CDR2 SNEGSKA (reference sequence). The V segment lost 4 bases and the J segment 5 bases; nucleotides outside the gene matches: 6. This CDR3 contains 14 residues. The CDR3 DNA reads TGCAGTGCTAACCTAGCGGGGTCGGACAATGAGCAGTTCTTC. Amino acids: CSANLAGSDNEQFF.